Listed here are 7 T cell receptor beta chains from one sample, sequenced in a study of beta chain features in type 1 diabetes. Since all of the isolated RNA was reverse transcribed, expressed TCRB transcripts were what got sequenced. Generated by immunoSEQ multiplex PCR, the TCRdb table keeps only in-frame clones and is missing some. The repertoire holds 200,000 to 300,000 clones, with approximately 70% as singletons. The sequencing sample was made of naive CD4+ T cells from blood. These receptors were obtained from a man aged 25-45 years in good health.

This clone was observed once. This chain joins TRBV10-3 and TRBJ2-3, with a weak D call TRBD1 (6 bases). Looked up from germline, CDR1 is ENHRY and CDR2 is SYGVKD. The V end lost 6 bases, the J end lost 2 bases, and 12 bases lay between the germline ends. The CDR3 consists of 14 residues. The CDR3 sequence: CAISRQANTDTQYF. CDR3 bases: TGTGCCATCAGCCGACAGGCGAACACAGATACGCAGTATTTT.

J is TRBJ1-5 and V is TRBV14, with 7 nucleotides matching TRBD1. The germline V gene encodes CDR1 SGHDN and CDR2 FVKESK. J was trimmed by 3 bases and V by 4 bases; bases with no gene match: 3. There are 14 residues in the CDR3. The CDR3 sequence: CASSLQGVNQPQHF. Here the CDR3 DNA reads TGTGCCAGCAGCCTCCAGGGGGTCAATCAGCCCCAGCATTTT.

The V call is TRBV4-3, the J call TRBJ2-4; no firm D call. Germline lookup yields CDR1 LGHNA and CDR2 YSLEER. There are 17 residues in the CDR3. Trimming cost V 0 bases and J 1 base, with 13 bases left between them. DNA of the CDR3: TGCGCCAGCAGCCAAGATTGGGTCTACGCTGCCAAAAACATTCAGTACTTC. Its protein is CASSQDWVYAAKNIQYF.

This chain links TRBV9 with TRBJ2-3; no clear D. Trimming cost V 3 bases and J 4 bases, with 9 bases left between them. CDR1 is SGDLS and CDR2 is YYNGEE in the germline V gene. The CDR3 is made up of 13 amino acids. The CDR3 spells CASSGPRADTQYF. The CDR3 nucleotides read TGTGCCAGCAGCGGGCCCCGGGCAGATACGCAGTATTTT.

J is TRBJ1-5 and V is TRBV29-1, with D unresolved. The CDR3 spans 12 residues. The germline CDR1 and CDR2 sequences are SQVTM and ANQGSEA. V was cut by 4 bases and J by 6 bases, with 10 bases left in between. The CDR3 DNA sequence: TGCAGCGTTGGCGGGCCGGGTCAGCCCCAGCATTTT. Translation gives CSVGGPGQPQHF.

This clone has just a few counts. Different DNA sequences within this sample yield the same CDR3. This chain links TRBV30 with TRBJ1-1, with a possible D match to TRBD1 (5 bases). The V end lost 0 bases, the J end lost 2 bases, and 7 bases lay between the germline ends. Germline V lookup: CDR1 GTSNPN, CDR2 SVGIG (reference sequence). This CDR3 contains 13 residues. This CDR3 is CAWSVGTNTEAFF. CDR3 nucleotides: TGTGCCTGGAGTGTAGGGACTAACACTGAAGCTTTCTTT.

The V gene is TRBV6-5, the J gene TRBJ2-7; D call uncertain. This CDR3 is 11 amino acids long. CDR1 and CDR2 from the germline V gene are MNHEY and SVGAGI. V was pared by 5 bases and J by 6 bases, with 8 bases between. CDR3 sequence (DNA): TGTGCCAGCAGTCGGGCAGGCGAGCAGTACTTC. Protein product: CASSRAGEQYF.